A single sample gave rise to the 31 T cell receptor beta chains below, sequenced in a study of T cells in Graves' hyperthyroidism and ophthalmopathy. RNA transcripts were the template for amplifying TCR beta CDR3 regions. The HTBI primer set was used in a first-round RT-PCR of the TCR CDR3. TCRdb reprocessed the multiplex PCR reads via MiXCR and lists one record per CDR3 protein. The sample holds 500,000 to 650,000 distinct CDR3 sequences; roughly 15% are singletons and the top ten take roughly 13%. The sample consisted of blood. These receptors all stem from a woman in her forties with Graves' hyperthyroidism.

Remarks on this clonotype: A much larger clone differs from this one at a single base, so this may be a read error. V gene TRBV5-1 combines with J gene TRBJ1-2, with 9 bases matching TRBD1. The CDR3 spans 14 residues. CDR1 SGHRS and CDR2 YFSETQ come from the germline V gene. The CDR3 nucleotides are TGCGCCGGCAGCCGGGGACAGGGAGACGAGGGCTACACCTTC. As protein: CAGSRGQGDEGYTF.

In DNA form, the CDR3 reads TGTGCCAGTAGTAATACAGGGGGGAGCTCCTACGAGCAGTACTTC. Translating it yields CASSNTGGSSYEQYF. The V call is TRBV19, the J call TRBJ2-7, with 8 bases that match TRBD1. Trimming removed 4 bases from V and 0 bases from J; junction bases left unmatched: 5. CDR1 is LNHDA and CDR2 is SQIVND in the germline V gene (reference sequence). The CDR3 length is 15 residues.

The chain is built from TRBV9 and TRBJ1-1; D is perhaps TRBD1 (5 bases). Germline values: CDR1 SGDLS, CDR2 YYNGEE. V dropped 0 bases and J dropped 2 bases, with 8 bases sitting between them. The CDR3 is 14 residues long. In nucleotides, the CDR3 is TGTGCCAGCAGCGTAGTGACAGCCAACACTGAAGCTTTCTTT. Protein: CASSVVTANTEAFF.

The table lists this clonotype with many counts. The chain has TRBV6-1 and TRBJ2-1, with D maybe TRBD2 (6 bases). The CDR3 sequence is 16 residues long. V was pared by 6 bases and J by 0 bases, with 15 bases between. The V gene's germline CDR1 is MNHNS and CDR2 SASEGT. The CDR3 protein is CASSRERASSYNEQFF. The CDR3 nucleotides are TGTGCCAGCAGCAGAGAGCGGGCTAGCTCCTACAATGAGCAGTTCTTC.

The gene calls are TRBV9 and TRBJ2-3, with D unclear. The ends were cut back, 0 bases at V and 6 bases at J, with 14 bases in the middle. The CDR3 is made up of 15 amino acids. Germline values: CDR1 SGDLS, CDR2 YYNGEE. CDR3 DNA sequence: TGTGCCAGCAGCGTAGCTTTAGGCTTAACGGATACGCAGTATTTT. Translating it yields CASSVALGLTDTQYF.

The gene calls are TRBV2 and TRBJ2-7, with 10 bases identical to TRBD1. CDR3 size: 14 residues. Germline V lookup: CDR1 SNHLY, CDR2 FYNNEI. The ends lost 7 bases at V and 3 bases at J; junction bases unmatched: 6. The CDR3 is CASIPGQGYYEQYF. For the CDR3, the DNA is TGTGCCAGCATCCCGGGACAGGGGTACTACGAGCAGTACTTC.

V usage is TRBV19 and J usage is TRBJ1-5; no clear D gene. The CDR3 runs 18 residues. Per germline, CDR1 LNHDA and CDR2 SQIVND (reference sequence). V gave up 0 bases and J gave up 1 base, with 16 bases separating them. As DNA, the CDR3 is TGTGCCAGTAGTATAGATTCTGAGGGAGGCGCGAGCAATCAGCCCCAGCATTTT. Its protein is CASSIDSEGGASNQPQHF.

The chain recombines TRBV24-1 with TRBJ2-6; D perhaps matches TRBD2 (6 bases). V lost 2 bases to trimming and J lost 0 bases, with 16 bases between them. This CDR3 has 19 residues. Germline V gives CDR1 KGHDR, CDR2 SFDVKD. The DNA of the CDR3 is TGTGCCACCAGTGATTCCCGGGGGTCACTAAGCTCTGGGGCCAACGTCCTGACTTTC. Amino acid sequence: CATSDSRGSLSSGANVLTF.

In its sample, this clonotype was seen many times. The genes are TRBV7-9 and TRBJ2-1; unclear D gene. The germline V and J ends were trimmed by 4 bases and 5 bases, with 9 bases remaining between them. CDR1 is SEHNR, CDR2 FQNEAQ, per germline (reference sequence). This CDR3 is 13 amino acids long. CDR3 in amino acids: CASSSLTDNEQFF. In DNA form, the CDR3 reads TGTGCCAGCAGCTCTCTCACAGACAATGAGCAGTTCTTC.

The table lists this clonotype with many counts. The chain couples TRBV5-1 to TRBJ1-6; tentatively, D is TRBD1 (5 bases). Germline V lookup: CDR1 SGHRS, CDR2 YFSETQ. CDR3 size: 16 residues. V gave up 5 bases and J gave up 7 bases, with 19 bases separating them. Here the CDR3 DNA reads TGCGCCAGCAGACAGGACTTCGGTGGGGAAAATTCACCCCTCCACTTT. It specifies CASRQDFGGENSPLHF. The variable domain in full, completed from reference TRBV5-1 and TRBJ1-6, reads KAGVTQTPRYLIKTRGQQVTLSCSPISGHRSVSWYQQTPGQGLQFLFEYFSETQRNKGNFPGRFSGRQFSNSRSEMNVSTLELGDSALYLCASRQDFGGENSPLHFGNGTRLTVT.

The rearrangement links TRBV12-3 or TRBV12-4 to TRBJ2-1; 12 positions match TRBD2. J was trimmed by 8 bases and V by 3 bases; bases with no gene match: 8. The CDR3 is 16 residues long. The CDR3 DNA reads TGTGCCAGCAGTTTCGGCCTAGCGGGAGGGCCGGATGAGCAGTTCTTC. Encoded protein: CASSFGLAGGPDEQFF.

At least ten counts were recorded for this clonotype. V is TRBV27 and J is TRBJ1-5; D is perhaps TRBD1 (5 bases). Germline V gene sequence: CDR1 MNHEY, CDR2 SMNVEV (reference sequence). The CDR3 runs to 14 residues. The V and J ends lost 7 bases and 2 bases respectively, with 12 bases between them. CDR3 protein: CASKRGIGNQPQHF. For the CDR3, the DNA is TGTGCCAGCAAGCGGGGGATCGGCAATCAGCCCCAGCATTTT.

This clonotype was seen many times. This chain connects TRBV18 to TRBJ1-1; D ambiguous. The CDR3 totals 13 residues. Trimming took 6 bases from V and 1 from J, leaving 9 bases between them. Germline assignment: CDR1 KGHSH and CDR2 LQKENI. CDR3 region: CASSATPNTEAFF. CDR3 DNA sequence: TGTGCCAGCTCCGCCACACCGAACACTGAAGCTTTCTTT.

Points on this clonotype: This could be a read error, since a much larger clone is one nucleotide away. The chain links TRBV12-3 or TRBV12-4 to TRBJ1-1; D is uncertain. This CDR3 has 14 amino acids. V was clipped by 8 bases and J by 0 bases, with 13 bases between them. The CDR3 here is CASATTRMNTEAFF. The CDR3 region has the DNA TGTGCCAGCGCCACGACCAGAATGAACACTGAAGCTTTCTTT.

In its sample, this clonotype was seen many times. The chain carries TRBV28 and TRBJ1-5; D is unresolved. Germline CDR1 and CDR2: MDHEN and SYDVKM. Trimming removed 8 bases at V and 9 bases at J, with 17 bases between. The CDR3 is 13 residues long. This CDR3 is CASGRVRLRPQHF. The DNA for the CDR3 is TGTGCCAGCGGTAGGGTTCGTCTGAGGCCCCAGCATTTT.

This clonotype was observed at least ten times. The genes are TRBV6-1 and TRBJ2-5; 10 nucleotides line up with TRBD2. Germline V gives CDR1 MNHNS, CDR2 SASEGT. The CDR3 contains 14 residues. Losses at the gene ends were 6 bases for V and 2 bases for J; bases not matched to a gene: 3. The CDR3 region has the DNA TGTGCCAGCAGGCCGGGACTAGCGCAAGAGACCCAGTACTTC. Protein product: CASRPGLAQETQYF.

This clonotype appeared many times. The rearrangement links TRBV6-1 to TRBJ2-7, with D maybe TRBD1 (5 bases). Looked up from germline, CDR1 is MNHNS and CDR2 is SASEGT. The V and J ends lost 2 bases and 2 bases respectively, with 13 bases between them. There are 15 residues in the CDR3. The CDR3 coding sequence is TGTGCCAGCAGTGAACAGGCAGGGCCCACCTACGAGCAGTACTTC. Translating gives CASSEQAGPTYEQYF.

This clonotype has at least ten counts. The chain couples TRBV3-1 to TRBJ2-1; maybe TRBD1 (5 bases). Trimming shortened V by 1 base and J by 4 bases, and 14 bases separated the two germline ends. This CDR3 contains 16 residues. The germline V gene has CDR1 LGHDT and CDR2 YNNKEL (reference sequence). As DNA, the CDR3 is TGTGCCAGCAGCCAAGGTCGAAGGGGCATTTACAATGAGCAGTTCTTC. Translation gives CASSQGRRGIYNEQFF.

This clonotype has ten or more counts. DNA for the CDR3: TGCAGTGCCCGACAGGGTACGGGCACAGATACGCAGTATTTT. This codes for CSARQGTGTDTQYF. This chain joins TRBV20-1 and TRBJ2-3; 7 bases align to TRBD1. The CDR3 consists of 14 residues. Trimming cost V 6 bases and J 1 base; bases outside gene matches: 7. The germline V gene has CDR1 DFQATT and CDR2 SNEGSKA (reference sequence).

Many counts were recorded for this clonotype. This chain links TRBV3-1 with TRBJ1-4; 7 bases map to TRBD1. CDR3 length: 17 amino acids. Per germline, CDR1 LGHDT and CDR2 YNNKEL (reference sequence). The V and J ends lost 1 base and 3 bases, in that order; junction bases with no gene match: 8. The CDR3 protein is CASSQGDSPVSNEKLFF. CDR3 nucleotide sequence: TGTGCCAGCAGCCAAGGGGACAGCCCGGTTTCTAATGAAAAACTGTTTTTT.

This clonotype was seen ten or more times. The gene calls are TRBV3-1 and TRBJ1-1; D unclear. Trimming removed 0 bases at V and 4 bases at J, with 6 bases between. The CDR3 totals 13 residues. Germline V lookup: CDR1 LGHDT, CDR2 YNNKEL (reference sequence). The CDR3 coding sequence is TGTGCCAGCAGCCAAGATCAGAGCACTGAAGCTTTCTTT. Translating gives CASSQDQSTEAFF. The full variable domain, in which reference TRBV3-1 and TRBJ1-1 provide the parts outside the CDR3, is DTAVSQTPKYLVTQMGNDKSIKCEQNLGHDTMYWYKQDSKKFLKIMFSYNNKELIINETVPNRFSPKSPDKAHLNLHINSLELGDSAVYFCASSQDQSTEAFFGQGTRLTVV.

The chain joins TRBV19 to TRBJ1-1, with 9 bases aligning to TRBD1. The CDR3 sequence is 15 residues long. The germline V gene encodes CDR1 LNHDA and CDR2 SQIVND (reference sequence). The ends lost 8 bases at V and 5 bases at J; junction bases unmatched: 12. CDR3 region: CASCDAGTGKTEAFF. CDR3 nucleotide sequence: TGTGCCAGTTGTGATGCCGGGACAGGGAAGACTGAAGCTTTCTTT. The full variable domain, rest sourced from reference TRBV19 and TRBJ1-1, is DGGITQSPKYLFRKEGQNVTLSCEQNLNHDAMYWYRQDPGQGLRLIYYSQIVNDFQKGDIAEGYSVSREKKESFPLTVTSAQKNPTAFYLCASCDAGTGKTEAFFGQGTRLTVV.

This clonotype was seen repeatedly, ten times or more. The chain has TRBV7-2 and TRBJ2-3; the match to TRBD2 covers 7 bases. Looked up from germline, CDR1 is SGHTA and CDR2 is FQGNSA. This CDR3 has 15 residues. The junction had 12 bases not matched to a gene; V was cut back by 5 bases and J by 7 bases. Written as DNA, the CDR3 is TGTGCCAGCAGCATACCCCTGACTAGCATTTATACGCAGTATTTT. This gives the protein CASSIPLTSIYTQYF.

This clonotype was counted between two and nine times. This chain uses TRBV28 with TRBJ2-1; TRBD1 agrees at 7 bases. Losses at the gene ends were 5 bases for V and 5 bases for J; bases not matched to a gene: 9. Germline assignment: CDR1 MDHEN and CDR2 SYDVKM. The CDR3 extends over 15 amino acids. CDR3 region: CASSRRQGSDNEQFF. DNA of the CDR3: TGTGCCAGCAGTCGGAGACAGGGCTCGGACAATGAGCAGTTCTTC.

This clonotype has at least ten counts. In DNA, the CDR3 is TGTGCCAGCACGGGGGACTATGGCTACACCTTC. This encodes CASTGDYGYTF. This chain links TRBV2 with TRBJ1-2; D perhaps matches TRBD1 (5 bases). This CDR3 contains 11 residues. Germline CDR1 SNHLY, CDR2 FYNNEI. The V gene lost 7 bases and the J gene lost 3 bases, with 6 bases spanning the gap.

In this sample, this clonotype turned up a few times. The chain links TRBV9 to TRBJ1-1; weak D call: TRBD1 (5 bases). The CDR3 spans 13 residues. Trimming took off 0 bases at V and 7 bases at J, with 10 bases between the two ends. Germline lookup yields CDR1 SGDLS and CDR2 YYNGEE. CDR3 sequence: CASSVDGGGEAFF. The CDR3, as DNA: TGTGCCAGCAGCGTAGACGGGGGAGGTGAAGCTTTCTTT.

This clonotype was counted at least ten times. The V gene is TRBV30, the J gene TRBJ1-4, with D uncertain. This CDR3 is 14 amino acids long. Deletions cut 1 base from V and 0 bases from J, with 6 bases between. Germline V gene sequence: CDR1 GTSNPN, CDR2 SVGIG (reference sequence). CDR3 coding DNA: TGTGCCTGGAGTGGGCCAGCAACTAATGAAAAACTGTTTTTT. Translating it yields CAWSGPATNEKLFF.

V is TRBV28 and J is TRBJ1-2, with 8 bases fitting TRBD1. Germline V gene lookup returns CDR1 MDHEN and CDR2 SYDVKM. V lost 4 bases, J lost 7 bases, and 14 bases stayed unmatched. The CDR3 runs to 16 residues. CDR3 sequence (DNA): TGTGCCAGCAGTTCTATAGGGCAGGGGGCGCTGGGTGGCTACACCTTC. Translated, it gives CASSSIGQGALGGYTF.

This clonotype has just a few counts. The chain joins TRBV19 to TRBJ1-5; no clear D. Trimming took 6 bases from V and 0 from J, leaving 12 bases between them. The CDR3 is 15 residues long. Germline CDR1 and CDR2: LNHDA and SQIVND (reference sequence). CDR3 DNA: TGTGCCAGTAGCGTCAAACCTTATAGCAATCAGCCCCAGCATTTT. Translated, it gives CASSVKPYSNQPQHF.

At least ten counts were recorded for this clonotype. The chain links TRBV6-1 to TRBJ2-7; possible D gene TRBD1, 6 bases. CDR1 is MNHNS, CDR2 SASEGT, per germline. This CDR3 is built from 14 residues. The V gene lost 6 bases and the J gene lost 0 bases, with 12 bases spanning the gap. The chain's CDR3 is CASRRGQLSYEQYF. CDR3 bases: TGTGCCAGCAGAAGAGGACAGCTCTCCTACGAGCAGTACTTC.

This clonotype showed up many times. The rearrangement joins TRBV28 to TRBJ2-7; tentatively, D is TRBD1 (5 bases). The CDR3 totals 14 residues. Trimming removed 6 bases from V and 1 base from J, with 13 bases in between. Germline loops: CDR1 MDHEN, CDR2 SYDVKM. For the CDR3, the DNA is TGTGCCAGCAGCCCCCTAGGGGCTTCCTACGAGCAGTACTTC. Translation: CASSPLGASYEQYF.